The rows below give T cell receptor beta chains drawn from one sample of a study of cytomegalovirus exposure and HLA in healthy donors. TCRdb's copy holds only in-frame clones and misses some; the assay was immunoSEQ multiplex PCR. The repertoire holds approximately 120,000 clones, around 82% seen once, with roughly 3.5% in the top ten. The sequenced material came from PBMCs. The receptors here all came from a woman aged 35 to 49 in good health and CMV-seropositive. Each CDR3 is given with its conserved first and last residue. The D gene is left open where the match is weak. Only some rows state a clone size, as once, few, many or a class for expanded clones.

d_call clone_size j_call v_call cdr3_aa cdr3_nt
TRBD2 . TRBJ2-1 TRBV7-3 CASSLSSGSLEQFF TGTGCCAGCAGCTTGTCTAGCGGGAGCCTAGAGCAGTTCTTC
TRBD2 . TRBJ2-7 TRBV7-9 CASSLLAGGVYEQYF TGTGCCAGCAGCTTACTAGCGGGAGGTGTATACGAGCAGTACTTC
TRBD1 . TRBJ1-1 TRBV11-2 CASSWRQGTEAFF TGTGCCAGCAGCTGGAGACAGGGGACTGAAGCTTTCTTT
. . TRBJ1-3 TRBV21-1 CASSKVGPSGNTIYF TGTGCCAGCAGCAAGGTTGGCCCCTCTGGAAACACCATATATTTT
. . TRBJ2-5 TRBV4-3 CASSQDETAQETQYF TGCGCCAGCAGCCAAGATGAGACAGCTCAAGAGACCCAGTACTTC
. . TRBJ2-3 TRBV7-9 CASSPAGLPRTDTQYF TGTGCCAGCAGCCCGGCGGGTCTACCGCGGACAGATACGCAGTATTTT
. . TRBJ2-7 TRBV11-2 CASRRGGSPYEQYF TGTGCCAGCAGGAGGGGGGGGTCTCCCTACGAGCAGTACTTC
TRBD1 . TRBJ2-5 TRBV10-3 CAISESEGQHQETQYF TGTGCCATCAGTGAGTCAGAGGGACAGCACCAAGAGACCCAGTACTTC
TRBD1 . TRBJ1-5 TRBV19 CASSIRGQGGHQPQHF TGTGCCAGTAGTATAAGGGGACAGGGGGGTCATCAGCCCCAGCATTTT
TRBD1 . TRBJ2-3 TRBV6-5 CASSYGDRPLDTQYF TGTGCCAGCAGTTACGGGGACAGACCTTTAGATACGCAGTATTTT
. once TRBJ2-6 TRBV21-1 CASVSRDSTSGANVLTF TGTGCCAGCGTTAGTCGGGACAGTACCTCTGGGGCCAACGTCCTGACTTTC
. few TRBJ1-1 TRBV7-8 CASSTRDRHTEAFF TGTGCCAGCAGCACTAGAGATCGACACACTGAAGCTTTCTTT
TRBD1 . TRBJ1-6 TRBV28 CASTRTGANYNSPLHF TGTGCCAGCACCCGGACAGGGGCGAACTATAATTCACCCCTCCACTTT
TRBD2 once TRBJ2-1 TRBV10-3 CAIRGLADPNNEQFF TGTGCCATCAGAGGACTAGCGGACCCTAACAATGAGCAGTTCTTC
TRBD2 . TRBJ2-7 TRBV15 CATSRERTRTYEQYF TGTGCCACCAGCAGAGAGAGGACTAGGACCTACGAGCAGTACTTC
TRBD2 . TRBJ2-1 TRBV9 CASSPYGGRAFNEQFF TGTGCCAGCAGCCCGTACGGCGGGAGGGCCTTCAATGAGCAGTTCTTC
. once TRBJ2-7 TRBV6-6 CASSSRDSSYEQYF TGTGCCAGCAGTTCGCGGGACAGCTCCTACGAGCAGTACTTC
. . TRBJ2-7 TRBV30 CAWSVSGEQYF TGTGCCTGGAGTGTTTCGGGCGAGCAGTACTTC
. . TRBJ2-1 TRBV28 CASSFPRGGTSSDNEQFF TGTGCCAGCAGTTTCCCCCGGGGCGGGACGAGTTCGGACAATGAGCAGTTCTTC
TRBD2 . TRBJ2-7 TRBV10-3 CAISSGTSGFYEQYF TGTGCCATCAGTTCCGGGACTAGCGGGTTCTACGAGCAGTACTTC
. . TRBJ1-1 TRBV6-5 CASSYSRGNTEAFF TGTGCCAGCAGTTACTCCCGGGGGAACACTGAAGCTTTCTTT
TRBD1 . TRBJ2-3 TRBV27 CASSFPPGQGTDTQYF TGTGCCAGCAGTTTTCCCCCGGGACAGGGCACAGATACGCAGTATTTT
. . TRBJ1-2 TRBV7-3 CASSPRGGYGYTF TGTGCCAGCAGCCCGAGAGGGGGCTATGGCTACACCTTC
. . TRBJ2-3 TRBV18 CASSPSKDTQYF TGTGCCAGCTCACCATCTAAAGATACGCAGTATTTT
TRBD1 . TRBJ2-3 TRBV6-6 CASSTPETGSDTQYF TGTGCCAGCAGTACCCCCGAGACAGGGTCAGATACGCAGTATTTT
. . TRBJ1-1 TRBV1 CTSSQKNRGGKDTEAFF TGCACCAGCAGCCAAAAAAACAGGGGGGGTAAGGACACTGAAGCTTTCTTT
TRBD2 . TRBJ2-1 TRBV7-7 CASSAGTSVYNEQFF TGTGCTAGCAGCGCCGGGACTAGCGTGTACAATGAGCAGTTCTTC
TRBD2 . TRBJ2-4 TRBV10-2 CASSDWRESGKNIQYF TGCGCCAGCAGTGACTGGCGGGAGAGCGGCAAAAACATTCAGTACTTC
. . TRBJ1-1 TRBV28 CASSLTTGEAFF TGTGCCAGCAGTTTAACGACAGGTGAAGCTTTCTTT
. . TRBJ2-3 TRBV11-3 CASSLEGLRQKSTDTQYF TGTGCCAGCAGCTTAGAGGGGTTGAGACAGAAAAGCACAGATACGCAGTATTTT
. . TRBJ1-1 TRBV27 CASSPGRGDPFF TGTGCCTCTTCCCCGGGACGGGGGGATCCATTCTTT
. . TRBJ2-3 TRBV9 CASSPADFTDTQYF TGTGCCAGCAGCCCTGCGGACTTCACAGATACGCAGTATTTT
. . TRBJ1-3 TRBV27 CASSLQGGSGNTIYF TGTGCCAGCAGTTTACAAGGGGGCTCTGGAAACACCATATATTTT
. . TRBJ1-4 TRBV27 CASSPSYRQHEKLFF TGTGCCAGCAGCCCAAGTTACCGACAGCACGAAAAACTGTTTTTT
TRBD1 . TRBJ2-7 TRBV7-2 CASSQDRNSYEQYF TGTGCCAGCAGCCAGGACAGGAACTCCTACGAGCAGTACTTC
. few TRBJ2-7 TRBV19 CASSIRDLNYEQYF TGTGCCAGTAGTATCCGGGATTTGAACTACGAGCAGTACTTC
TRBD2 . TRBJ2-1 TRBV7-8 CASSRTRAGVQNEQFF TGTGCCAGCAGCCGAACTCGAGCGGGAGTACAAAATGAGCAGTTCTTC
. . TRBJ2-1 TRBV6-5 CASSYVVADYNEQFF TGTGCCAGCAGTTACGTTGTAGCGGACTACAATGAGCAGTTCTTC
TRBD2 . TRBJ2-6 TRBV2 CASARGGVSGANVLTF TGTGCCAGCGCGCGGGGGGGGGTCTCTGGGGCCAACGTCCTGACTTTC
TRBD1 . TRBJ1-2 TRBV6-6 CASSYGQGAEGYTF TGTGCCAGCAGTTACGGACAGGGGGCTGAGGGCTACACCTTC
. . TRBJ2-2 TRBV7-9 CASSLGGDGELFF TGTGCCAGCAGCTTAGGCGGGGACGGGGAGCTGTTTTTT
. . TRBJ1-3 TRBV5-8 CASSYFQGNSGNTIYF TGTGCCAGCAGCTATTTTCAGGGGAACTCTGGAAACACCATATATTTT
. few TRBJ2-5 TRBV9 CASSVGGTQETQYF TGTGCCAGCAGCGTAGGCGGGACCCAAGAGACCCAGTACTTC
. few TRBJ1-1 TRBV6-6 CASSPDMQGEAFF TGTGCCAGCAGTCCCGACATGCAGGGTGAAGCTTTCTTT
TRBD2 . TRBJ2-7 TRBV9 CASSSQEREFHEQYF TGTGCCAGCAGCTCCCAGGAGCGGGAGTTCCACGAGCAGTACTTC
TRBD2 . TRBJ2-2 TRBV6-6 CASSYGLAGNTGELFF TGTGCCAGCAGTTACGGCCTAGCGGGAAACACCGGGGAGCTGTTTTTT
TRBD2 . TRBJ2-1 TRBV10-3 CAISEWTRNRQNNEQFF TGTGCCATCAGTGAGTGGACTAGAAATAGACAGAACAATGAGCAGTTCTTC
TRBD1 . TRBJ2-7 TRBV6-6 CVSMRGQASYEQYF TGTGTCAGCATGCGGGGACAGGCGTCCTACGAGCAGTACTTC
. . TRBJ2-5 TRBV7-9 CASSPPFWGFPEGDTQYF TGTGCCAGCAGCCCCCCTTTCTGGGGGTTTCCGGAGGGTGATACCCAGTACTTC
TRBD2 . TRBJ2-1 TRBV6-5 CASSYDLPSGSDEQFF TGTGCCAGCAGTTACGACCTGCCTAGCGGGAGCGATGAGCAGTTCTTC
. . TRBJ1-4 TRBV6-5 CASSYSTDEKLFF TGTGCCAGCAGTTACTCTACAGATGAAAAACTGTTTTTT
. . TRBJ2-4 TRBV2 CASAGNIQYF TGTGCCAGCGCCGGAAACATTCAGTACTTC
. few TRBJ1-1 TRBV4-1 CASSQDRLRDYTEAFF TGCGCCAGCAGCCAAGATCGGCTCAGGGACTACACTGAAGCTTTCTTT
. . TRBJ1-4 TRBV2 CASREYLTNEKLFF TGTGCCAGCAGAGAGTATTTAACTAATGAAAAACTGTTTTTT
TRBD1 . TRBJ2-5 TRBV6-1 CASRVPGQAYF TGTGCCAGCAGAGTTCCGGGACAGGCCTACTTC
TRBD1 few TRBJ1-2 TRBV10-3 CAISQDRMGYGYTF TGTGCCATCAGTCAGGACAGGATGGGCTATGGCTACACCTTC
TRBD1 . TRBJ1-2 TRBV7-9 CASSPDGQGAGGYTF TGTGCCAGCAGCCCGGACGGACAGGGGGCGGGTGGCTACACCTTC
TRBD2 . TRBJ2-7 TRBV7-2 CASRAGTSTDEQYF TGTGCCAGCAGGGCCGGGACTAGCACCGACGAGCAGTACTTC
. . TRBJ1-3 TRBV30 CAWSTSFGNTIYF TGTGCCTGGAGTACATCTTTTGGAAACACCATATATTTT